The 30 T cell receptor beta chains below were found in one sample sequenced in a study of response to subunit inactivated influenza vaccine. MiXCR was run by TCRdb on the RT-PCR reads, yielding one entry per CDR3 protein. The sample lists almost 250,000 distinct CDR3 sequences; approximately 12% were seen once. The sample consisted of non-naive T cells sorted from PBMCs, taken roughly 2 weeks before vaccination. Receptors originate from a man in his forties or fifties who received an inactivated influenza vaccine.

The chain links TRBV20-1 to TRBJ2-3, with TRBD2 matching 9 bases. Germline V gives CDR1 DFQATT, CDR2 SNEGSKA (reference sequence). The CDR3 is made up of 14 amino acids. The junction had 2 bases not matched to a gene; V was cut back by 4 bases and J by 0 bases. The CDR3 DNA reads as TGCAGTGCTACTAGCGGGACAAGCACAGATACGCAGTATTTT. Residues: CSATSGTSTDTQYF.

The rearrangement joins TRBV4-2 to TRBJ2-2, with D perhaps matching TRBD1 or TRBD2 (5 bases each). Trimming shortened V by 3 bases and J by 0 bases, and 5 bases separated the two germline ends. This CDR3 has 14 amino acids. Per germline, CDR1 LGHNA and CDR2 YNFKEQ. Written as DNA, the CDR3 is TGTGCCAGCAGCCAGGGGGCGAACACCGGGGAGCTGTTTTTT. Its translation is CASSQGANTGELFF.

This clonotype was detected many times. The chain has TRBV7-9 and TRBJ2-1, with D maybe TRBD1 (6 bases). V was clipped by 0 bases and J by 8 bases, with 8 bases between them. CDR1 and CDR2 from the germline V gene are SEHNR and FQNEAQ (reference sequence). This CDR3 has 13 residues. The CDR3 DNA reads TGTGCCAGCAGCTTAGCGGGGGCCCATGAGCAGTTCTTC. It encodes CASSLAGAHEQFF.

This clonotype has a count of ten or more. This sequence joins TRBV4-2 and TRBJ2-1; no clear D. Per the germline V gene, CDR1 is LGHNA and CDR2 is YNFKEQ. V gave up 0 bases and J gave up 3 bases, with 3 bases separating them. The CDR3 extends over 13 amino acids. The CDR3 loop reads CASSQEDYNEQFF. The CDR3, as DNA: TGTGCCAGCAGCCAAGAGGACTACAATGAGCAGTTCTTC.

The gene calls are TRBV7-2 and TRBJ2-5; D remains unclear. Germline loops: CDR1 SGHTA, CDR2 FQGNSA. The CDR3 has 11 residues. Deletions cut 7 bases from V and 7 bases from J, with 10 bases between. The DNA for the CDR3 is TGTGCCAGCACCCCCGGCGTGACCCAGTACTTC. Translating it yields CASTPGVTQYF.

The V gene is TRBV15, the J gene TRBJ1-6; D gene ambiguous. Trimming removed 0 bases at V and 7 bases at J, with 13 bases between. Germline V lookup: CDR1 LNHNV, CDR2 YYDKDF (reference sequence). The CDR3 runs to 16 residues. The CDR3 nucleotides read TGTGCCACCAGCAGAGATCTTAGTCCGGGAAATTCACCCCTCCACTTT. Translated, it gives CATSRDLSPGNSPLHF.

This clonotype came up many times. The chain has TRBV5-1 and TRBJ2-2; D unclear. Trimming took 4 bases from V and 2 from J, leaving 15 bases between them. CDR1 and CDR2 (germline): SGHRS, YFSETQ. This CDR3 is 16 amino acids long. CDR3 sequence reads: CASSPAHLLNTGELFF. The CDR3 bases are TGCGCCAGCAGCCCGGCTCACCTCTTAAACACCGGGGAGCTGTTTTTT.

At least ten counts were recorded for this clonotype. This rearrangement joins TRBV11-1 to TRBJ2-7; TRBD2 aligns across 11 bases. The CDR3 contains 15 residues. Germline assignment: CDR1 SGHAT and CDR2 FQDESV (reference sequence). The V gene end was trimmed by 5 bases and the J gene end by 0 bases; junction bases not matched to a gene: 3. The CDR3 region has the DNA TGTGCCAGCAGCCGGACTAGCGGGCTCTCCTACGAGCAGTACTTC. Translating gives CASSRTSGLSYEQYF.

This clonotype showed up just a few times. The chain recombines TRBV2 with TRBJ2-2; 13 nucleotides line up with TRBD2. V lost 4 bases and J lost 1; bases outside the gene matches: 9. Germline loops: CDR1 SNHLY, CDR2 FYNNEI. The CDR3 totals 19 residues. The CDR3 coding sequence is TGTGCCAGCAGTGGGCCCTGGACTAGCGGGGGCCAGAACACCGGGGAGCTGTTTTTT. It translates to CASSGPWTSGGQNTGELFF.

The chain links TRBV7-2 to TRBJ2-7; D not certain. The CDR3 contains 16 residues. Germline V CDR1 and CDR2: SGHTA, FQGNSA. The ends were cut back, 0 bases at V and 5 bases at J, with 17 bases in the middle. The DNA of the CDR3 is TGTGCCAGCAGCTTAGCTGGCCCGGCTGTGGGCAACGAGCAGTACTTC. This sequence encodes CASSLAGPAVGNEQYF.

This chain uses TRBV10-1 with TRBJ2-7; a possible D gene is TRBD1 (6 bases). The CDR3 is made up of 15 amino acids. V was pared by 5 bases and J by 5 bases, with 19 bases between. Per germline, CDR1 WNHNN and CDR2 SYGVQD (reference sequence). The DNA for the CDR3 is TGCGCCAGCAGTTTATCTACAGGGATGAGGGACGAGCAGTACTTC. As protein: CASSLSTGMRDEQYF.

The chain recombines TRBV5-4 with TRBJ2-1; 11 positions match TRBD2. V lost 3 bases to trimming and J lost 2 bases; unmatched junction nucleotides: 10. The CDR3 spans 18 residues. The germline gives CDR1 SGHNT, CDR2 YYREEE (reference sequence). In DNA form, the CDR3 reads TGTGCCAGCAGCTCCGGGACTAGCGGACAACCTGCCTACAATGAGCAGTTCTTC. Residues: CASSSGTSGQPAYNEQFF.

The genes are TRBV5-4 and TRBJ2-1; D gene uncertain. The CDR3 is 16 amino acids. The V end lost 4 bases, the J end lost 4 bases, and 18 bases lay between the germline ends. In germline, CDR1 is SGHNT, CDR2 YYREEE (reference sequence). The CDR3 region has the DNA TGTGCCAGCAGCACCACCAGCGCCAATAGTTACAATGAGCAGTTCTTC. As protein: CASSTTSANSYNEQFF.

The genes are TRBV18 and TRBJ2-1; maybe TRBD2 (5 bases). CDR3 length: 17 residues. In germline, CDR1 is KGHSH, CDR2 LQKENI. V shed 5 bases and J shed 1 base, with 18 bases lying between them. The CDR3 reads CASSSGDQLLSYNEQFF. CDR3 in DNA: TGTGCCAGCTCAAGCGGCGACCAGCTACTTTCCTACAATGAGCAGTTCTTC.

This clonotype was counted at least ten times. V usage is TRBV4-3 and J usage is TRBJ1-2; D is unresolved. The germline V gene has CDR1 LGHNA and CDR2 YSLEER. This CDR3 comprises 16 residues. The V end lost 0 bases, the J end lost 2 bases, and 13 bases lay between the germline ends. The CDR3 loop is CASSQEVLSLNYGYTF. CDR3 nucleotide sequence: TGCGCCAGCAGCCAAGAGGTTCTTTCGCTAAACTATGGCTACACCTTC.

This clonotype has only one observation. The chain links TRBV30 to TRBJ2-7; D tentatively reads TRBD1 or TRBD2 (5 bases each). The CDR3 is 13 residues long. V lost 1 base to trimming and J lost 4 bases, with 11 bases between them. Germline assignment: CDR1 GTSNPN and CDR2 SVGIG (reference sequence). The CDR3, as DNA: TGTGCCTGGAGTGCGTGGGGGTTTTACGAGCAGTACTTC. Translating it yields CAWSAWGFYEQYF.

In its sample, this clonotype was seen a few times. The CDR3 protein is CSVQRTSSTDTQYF. CDR3 DNA sequence: TGCAGCGTACAGCGGACTTCTAGCACAGATACGCAGTATTTT. V and J are TRBV29-1 and TRBJ2-3, with a possible D match to TRBD2 (5 bases). Germline V lookup: CDR1 SQVTM, CDR2 ANQGSEA. V was clipped by 6 bases and J by 0 bases, with 13 bases between them. CDR3 length: 14 amino acids.

In the case of this clonotype: Since a much larger clone is just one base distant, this may be a read error. The conserved phenylalanine or tryptophan is not found at the CDR3 terminus, so this likely reflects a read error. V usage is TRBV4-2 and J usage is TRBJ1-1; the match to TRBD1 covers 10 bases. CDR3 length: 15 amino acids. V lost 4 bases, J lost 5 bases, and 7 bases stayed unmatched. Germline assignment: CDR1 LGHNA and CDR2 YNFKEQ. The CDR3 protein is CASSRSGQGITEAFS. CDR3 DNA sequence: TGTGCCAGCAGCCGCTCGGGACAGGGGATAACTGAAGCTTTCTCT.

The V and J genes are TRBV11-1 and TRBJ2-5; possible D gene TRBD2, 6 bases. CDR3 length equals 13 residues. CDR1 is SGHAT and CDR2 is FQDESV in the germline V gene (reference sequence). The V end was cut by 5 bases, the J end by 4 bases, with 11 bases between. CDR3 loop: CASSRTTRETQYF. The DNA for the CDR3 is TGTGCCAGCAGCAGGACTACCAGAGAGACCCAGTACTTC.

This clonotype was found a few times. The chain has TRBV29-1 and TRBJ1-4; 7 bases are a match to TRBD1. Per germline, CDR1 SQVTM and CDR2 ANQGSEA. This CDR3 is 13 amino acids long. Trimming cost V 6 bases and J 7 bases; bases outside gene matches: 8. This CDR3 is CSVGKGAGEKLFF. DNA for the CDR3: TGCAGCGTGGGGAAGGGGGCAGGTGAAAAACTGTTTTTT.

This clonotype was counted ten times or more. The chain combines TRBV24-1 with TRBJ2-1; 12 bases line up with TRBD2. The CDR3 has 14 residues. The trim removed 9 bases at V and 3 bases at J, leaving 2 bases unmatched. Germline CDR1 KGHDR, CDR2 SFDVKD. CDR3 sequence reads: CATATSGGYNEQFF. Written as DNA, the CDR3 is TGTGCCACCGCGACTAGCGGGGGCTACAATGAGCAGTTCTTC.

Only a few counts were recorded for this clonotype. The genes are TRBV3-1 and TRBJ2-1; the D gene is possibly TRBD2 (5 bases). This CDR3 spans 13 amino acids. CDR1 is LGHDT, CDR2 YNNKEL, per germline (reference sequence). Trimming cost V 4 bases and J 8 bases, with 12 bases left between them. The CDR3 loop is CASSLYDGDEQFF. As DNA, the CDR3 is TGTGCCAGCAGCCTATACGACGGGGATGAGCAGTTCTTC.

This clonotype turned up a few times. CDR3 nucleotides: TGCAGTCCAGTATACAATGAGCAGTTCTTC. It encodes CSPVYNEQFF. The chain recombines TRBV20-1 with TRBJ2-1; no firm D call. V lost 8 bases to trimming and J lost 4 bases, with 6 bases between them. This CDR3 comprises 10 residues. Germline V CDR1 and CDR2: DFQATT, SNEGSKA (reference sequence).

In its sample, this clonotype was seen a few times. The V gene is TRBV28, the J gene TRBJ1-6; 8 positions match TRBD1. The V gene's germline CDR1 is MDHEN and CDR2 SYDVKM. The junction had 12 bases not matched to a gene; V was cut back by 5 bases and J by 9 bases. This CDR3 region has 16 residues. DNA of the CDR3: TGTGCCAGCAGTCCCCGGACAGGGCGGGCGGGTTCACCCCTCCACTTT. Its protein product is CASSPRTGRAGSPLHF.

This clonotype showed up many times. This sequence joins TRBV29-1 and TRBJ2-5; D may correspond to TRBD1 or TRBD2 (5 bases each). The germline gives CDR1 SQVTM, CDR2 ANQGSEA. CDR3 length: 14 amino acids. V lost 8 bases and J 1 base, leaving 17 bases between the germline ends. This CDR3 is CSTSDGAIQETQYF. CDR3 bases: TGCAGCACTTCTGACGGGGCTATCCAAGAGACCCAGTACTTC. The entire variable domain, with the rest obtained from reference TRBV29-1 and TRBJ2-5, is as follows: SAVISQKPSRDICQRGTSLTIQCQVDSQVTMMFWYRQQPGQSLTLIATANQGSEATYESGFVIDKFPISRPNLTFSTLTVSNMSPEDSSIYLCSTSDGAIQETQYFGPGTRLLVL.

In this sample, this clonotype turned up many times. This rearrangement joins TRBV5-1 to TRBJ2-7; the D gene is possibly TRBD1 (6 bases). Germline V gene sequence: CDR1 SGHRS, CDR2 YFSETQ. The CDR3 spans 13 residues. Trimming took off 4 bases at V and 3 bases at J, with 11 bases between the two ends. This chain's CDR3 is CASSILDSYEQYF. In nucleotides, the CDR3 is TGCGCCAGCAGCATTCTGGACAGCTACGAGCAGTACTTC.

The CDR3 DNA reads as TGTGCCAGCAGTGTCGATGTGGGGCAGTACTTC. It specifies CASSVDVGQYF. The rearrangement uses TRBV2 and TRBJ2-7; no clear D. Per germline, CDR1 SNHLY and CDR2 FYNNEI. Between the trimmed V and J ends, which lost 4 bases and 9 bases, there was a span of 10 bases. There are 11 residues in the CDR3. The full variable domain, with the rest looked up from reference TRBV2 and TRBJ2-7, is EPEVTQTPSHQVTQMGQEVILRCVPISNHLYFYWYRQILGQKVEFLVSFYNNEISEKSEIFDDQFSVERPDGSNFTLKIRSTKLEDSAMYFCASSVDVGQYFGPGTRLTVT.

The chain joins TRBV20-1 to TRBJ2-3; the match to TRBD2 covers 8 bases. The germline CDR1 and CDR2 sequences are DFQATT and SNEGSKA (reference sequence). This CDR3 is 14 amino acids long. Unmatched junction bases numbered 9, after V lost 4 bases and J lost 6 bases. CDR3 protein: CSAKRGGQSDTQYF. For the CDR3, the DNA is TGCAGTGCTAAACGGGGGGGCCAGTCGGATACGCAGTATTTT.

The DNA of the CDR3 is TGTGCCAGCAGCTTAACCCCAGCAGGCGATACGCAGTATTTT. As protein: CASSLTPAGDTQYF. The V and J genes are TRBV7-3 and TRBJ2-3; D call uncertain. The V end was cut by 0 bases, the J end by 6 bases, with 10 bases between. This CDR3 is built from 14 residues. Looked up from germline, CDR1 is SGHTA and CDR2 is FQGTGA.

This clonotype occurred a few times. The rearrangement joins TRBV7-9 to TRBJ2-5, with D tentatively TRBD2 (6 bases). Per the germline V gene, CDR1 is SEHNR and CDR2 is FQNEAQ (reference sequence). V shed 5 bases and J shed 7 bases, with 11 bases lying between them. The CDR3 has 12 amino acids. DNA for the CDR3: TGTGCCAGCAGCGGCCAGGGAGGGACCCAGTACTTC. This translates into CASSGQGGTQYF. Filled out from reference TRBV7-9 and TRBJ2-5, the complete variable domain reads DTGVSQNPRHKITKRGQNVTFRCDPISEHNRLYWYRQTLGQGPEFLTYFQNEAQLEKSRLLSDRFSAERPKGSFSTLEIQRTEQGDSAMYLCASSGQGGTQYFGPGTRLLVL.